This T cell receptor (beta chain) was sequenced in a study of blood T cell repertoires in COVID-19 (dated by TCRdb to about 2020). Background on the whole study: The collaborator samples originated in the United States, Italy and Spain and spanned the acute and convalescent phases of COVID-19. The material from the prospective study consisted of cDNA or gDNA derived from T cells, B-cell-depleted T cells, or PBMCs. Subjects who had been exposed to COVID-19, were actively infected with it, or had recovered from it provided the deeply sampled blood TCRbeta repertoires that made up the dataset. The repertoires were released in a freely available public database intended as a resource for research on the immune response to SARS-CoV-2. Samples came from the ongoing ImmuneRACE study (first 160 participants) plus 1,254 subjects from 6 global collaborators. A de-identified subject ID, COVID-19 status, age in years and sex were almost always included in the sample metadata. Where available, HLA class I and class II types were obtained from metadata supplied by the sample provider rather than from assay-based typing.

Results and caveats for the whole study, not just this receptor: Clinical and demographic metadata were provided uncurated, with the amount varying by source and participant.

Trimming removed 5 bases from V and 4 bases from J, leaving 16 bases between the germline ends. Reading the germline V gene gives CDR1 SGHDT and CDR2 YYEEEE. The CDR3, from cysteine to phenylalanine, totals 15 residues. Left in the record is the CDR3 DNA by itself, 45 bases read in frame from the first base. Another Seattle source contributed samples from volunteer blood donors who had recovered from COVID-19. Collaborating institutions collected whole blood in K2EDTA tubes following their own protocols. Collaborator samples were shipped for TCRbeta analysis as frozen whole blood, isolated PBMCs, or DNA extracted from either sample type. TCRbeta CDR3 regions were amplified from genomic DNA by means of the immunoSEQ Assay, a bias-controlled multiplex PCR. Under the source paper's analysis protocol: Nucleated cell counts per sample were estimated from amplification of reference gene primers within the assay. To quantify the absolute abundance of each unique TCRbeta CDR3 rearrangement, sequence reads were collapsed and filtered. For each sample, productive Simpson clonality was calculated as the square root of Simpson's diversity index over productive rearrangements. The immuneACCESS repertoire file appears here via TCRdb, limited to in-frame rearrangements. These files lack a portion of the clones; in checked studies, under half of the deficit traces to unresolved V genes, and the cause of the others is not known. D and trimming were read from the DNA, whereas the V and J calls and clone size are those reported in that table. The sample table holds hundreds of thousands of clones, of which approximately 87% were seen once. The ten largest account for 1.5% of the sample.

Concerning this clone itself: Its antigen target is currently unknown. Per-base quality was not reported, and no clone a single base away is much larger than it.

The rearranged chain carries TRBV5-6 and TRBJ2-1; the D segment could be TRBD2, given 7 matching bases. Sequenced: peripheral blood. This receptor was taken from a woman between 40 and 50 years old who had recovered from COVID-19. In nucleotide form, the sequence is TGTGCCAGCAGTTCTCGCGGGGGCAGTTACAATGAGCAGTTCTTC. This sequence encodes CASSSRGGSYNEQFF.